The rows below give T cell receptor beta chains drawn from one sample of a study of blood T cell repertoires in COVID-19. The repertoire was sequenced with immunoSEQ multiplex PCR; TCRdb's copy has only in-frame clones and lacks some. Counted here are around 150,000 clones, about 75% occurring once; the ten biggest clones make up 2.5% to 3.5%. The material sequenced was PBMCs or T cells enriched from blood (not recorded which). These receptors originate from a woman between 45 and 60 years old who had recovered from COVID-19. CDR3s include the opening cysteine and the closing phenylalanine or tryptophan. A D gene is named only where the DNA matches it firmly. Expanded clones are given a class, and other clones once, few, many or no size at all.

j_gene,abundance,v_gene,d_gene,CDR3nt,CDR3aa
TRBJ2-7,.,TRBV3-1/TRBV3-2,.,TGTGCCAGCAGTGGCCGGAGCTACGAGCAGTACTTC,CASSGRSYEQYF
TRBJ2-1,.,TRBV3-1/TRBV3-2,TRBD2,TGTGCCAGCAGCCAGGAGGGACTAGCGGGAGTCTACAATGAGCAGTTCTTC,CASSQEGLAGVYNEQFF
TRBJ2-1,.,TRBV7-3,TRBD1,TGTGCCAGCAGCTTAACGAGACAGGGAGCCTACAATGAGCAGTTCTTC,CASSLTRQGAYNEQFF
TRBJ2-1,.,TRBV25-1,.,TGTGCCAGCAGTGAAAACACCTTCTCCTACAATGAGCAGTTCTTC,CASSENTFSYNEQFF
TRBJ1-3,.,TRBV6-5,.,TGTGCCAGCAGAAGCGGACGGTACTCTGGAAACACCATATATTTT,CASRSGRYSGNTIYF
TRBJ1-4,few,TRBV19,.,TGTGCCAGTAGTTTGACAGCGAGTAATGAAAAACTGTTTTTT,CASSLTASNEKLFF
TRBJ1-2,.,TRBV5-4,.,TGTGCCAGCAGCTTGGCCGGGGAGCGGGATGGCTACACCTTC,CASSLAGERDGYTF
TRBJ1-5,.,TRBV12-3/TRBV12-4,.,TGTGCCAGCATCCAGGGTAGGGTGCAGCCCCAGCATTTT,CASIQGRVQPQHF
TRBJ1-3,.,TRBV30,.,TGTGCCTGGAGCCAAGCCCTAGGAAACACCATATATTTT,CAWSQALGNTIYF
TRBJ2-6,.,TRBV28,TRBD2,TGTGCCAGCAAAGGGACTAGCGGGAGTGTGAGAGGGGCCAACGTCCTGACTTTC,CASKGTSGSVRGANVLTF
TRBJ1-2,.,TRBV2,.,TGTGCCAGCAGCCCTACCGCGAGGCCTGACTATGGCTACACCTTC,CASSPTARPDYGYTF
TRBJ2-3,.,TRBV28,.,TGTGCCAGCAGCGTCGGGACAACAGATACGCAGTATTTT,CASSVGTTDTQYF
TRBJ2-1,.,TRBV6-4,TRBD2,TGTGCCAGCAGTGACTCCGGCGGGAGGCTCAATGAGCAGTTCTTC,CASSDSGGRLNEQFF
TRBJ1-1,.,TRBV3-1/TRBV3-2,TRBD1,TGTGCCAGCAGCCCGAGACAGGGGGCGGGCTCTGAAGCTTTCTTT,CASSPRQGAGSEAFF
TRBJ1-1,.,TRBV10-3,.,TGTGCCATCAGTGAGGAGTTGAACACTGAAGCTTTCTTT,CAISEELNTEAFF
TRBJ1-3,.,TRBV2,.,TGTGCCAGCAGTCGGACAGTGAGCTCTGGAAACACCATATATTTT,CASSRTVSSGNTIYF
TRBJ1-1,.,TRBV12-3/TRBV12-4,.,TGTGCCAGCAGCCTAAAGATGAACACTGAAGCTTTCTTT,CASSLKMNTEAFF
TRBJ2-3,.,TRBV11-2,TRBD2,TGTGCCAGCAGCCGAATCGGGGGGGTGGAAGATACGCAGTATTTT,CASSRIGGVEDTQYF
TRBJ2-2,few,TRBV12-5,.,TGTGCTAGTGGTTTGCCCTTAATACTATCCCCCCGACTGCACGGGGAGCTGTTTTTT,CASGLPLILSPRLHGELFF
TRBJ2-1,.,TRBV5-1,TRBD2,TGCGCCAGCAGCCGGACTAGGCACGATGGGTCAAATGAGCAGTTCTTC,CASSRTRHDGSNEQFF
TRBJ1-3,.,TRBV19,TRBD1,TGTGCCAGTAGTAACCGGGACAGGGCCCACCACTCTGGAAACACCATATATTTT,CASSNRDRAHHSGNTIYF
TRBJ2-1,.,TRBV19,.,TGTGCCAGTAGTATCCCTGGAACCAGGTACAATGAGCAGTTCTTC,CASSIPGTRYNEQFF
TRBJ2-7,.,TRBV7-2,.,TGTGCCAGCAGCCCTACCGACTACGAGCAGTACTTC,CASSPTDYEQYF
TRBJ2-1,.,TRBV9,TRBD2,TGTGCCAGCAGCGGGCCGGGACTAGCGGGACTAGAGCAGTTCTTC,CASSGPGLAGLEQFF
TRBJ1-4,.,TRBV6-5,.,TGTGCCAGCAGCCCAGATGAAAAACTGTTTTTT,CASSPDEKLFF
TRBJ2-7,.,TRBV6-5,.,TGTGCCAGCAGTTTAACTAGCGAGCAGTACTTC,CASSLTSEQYF
TRBJ1-3,.,TRBV27,TRBD1,TGTGCCAGCTCCTCCCCAGGGGGATGGTTTGGGGGCACCATATATTTT,CASSSPGGWFGGTIYF
TRBJ1-1,.,TRBV7-3,TRBD1,TGTGCCAGCAGCTTAAGAACCGGGACAGGGGCCCGCCTGAACACTGAAGCTTTCTTT,CASSLRTGTGARLNTEAFF
TRBJ2-3,.,TRBV9,.,TGTGCCAGCAGCGTAGCGGCTAGCATGGATACGCAGTATTTT,CASSVAASMDTQYF
TRBJ1-1,.,TRBV5-1,TRBD1,TGCGCCAGCAGCTTAGATACAGGGGGCCACACTGAAGCTTTCTTT,CASSLDTGGHTEAFF
TRBJ2-5,once,TRBV24-1,TRBD1,TGTGCCACCAGTGACCCCGGGACAGGGGTAGAGACCCAGTACTTC,CATSDPGTGVETQYF
TRBJ1-2,.,TRBV2,TRBD1,TGTGCCAGCAGTGAAAATCGGGACAGGGATAACTATGGCTACACCTTC,CASSENRDRDNYGYTF
TRBJ1-4,.,TRBV3-1/TRBV3-2,.,TGTGCCAGCAGCCCAGAGACACGAAGAAATGAAAAACTGTTTTTT,CASSPETRRNEKLFF
TRBJ1-6,.,TRBV27,.,TGTGCCAGCAGTTTAAAGAGGTCTTCACCCCTCCACTTT,CASSLKRSSPLHF
TRBJ2-2,.,TRBV27,TRBD1,TGTGCCAGCAGACCGGGACAGGTTAACACCGGGGAGCTGTTTTTT,CASRPGQVNTGELFF
TRBJ1-2,.,TRBV24-1,.,TGTGCCACCAGTGCCACAGATACGGGCTACACCTTC,CATSATDTGYTF
TRBJ2-2,.,TRBV24-1,.,TGTGCCACCAGTCTCCGGGGTAACGGGGAGCTGTTTTTT,CATSLRGNGELFF
TRBJ2-2,.,TRBV7-3,TRBD1,TGTGCCAGCAGCCAGGCCGGGACAGGGGATGGGGAGCTGTTTTTT,CASSQAGTGDGELFF
TRBJ1-5,.,TRBV9,TRBD1,TGTGCCAGCAGCGTAGGAAGGGGGCATCAGCCCCAGCATTTT,CASSVGRGHQPQHF
TRBJ2-1,.,TRBV5-1,TRBD2,TGCGCCAGCAGCCGGGAGGGCCAGTACAATGAGCAGTTCTTC,CASSREGQYNEQFF
TRBJ2-1,.,TRBV12-3/TRBV12-4,.,TGTGCCAGCAGTTTATTCCTGTACAATGAGCAGTTCTTC,CASSLFLYNEQFF
TRBJ1-6,.,TRBV27,TRBD1,TGTGCCAGCAGTTTATCGGTCAGGGGGCTTTCACCCCTCCACTTT,CASSLSVRGLSPLHF
TRBJ1-3,.,TRBV29-1,.,TGCAGCGTTGAAGGGGGCACTGGAAACACCATATATTTT,CSVEGGTGNTIYF